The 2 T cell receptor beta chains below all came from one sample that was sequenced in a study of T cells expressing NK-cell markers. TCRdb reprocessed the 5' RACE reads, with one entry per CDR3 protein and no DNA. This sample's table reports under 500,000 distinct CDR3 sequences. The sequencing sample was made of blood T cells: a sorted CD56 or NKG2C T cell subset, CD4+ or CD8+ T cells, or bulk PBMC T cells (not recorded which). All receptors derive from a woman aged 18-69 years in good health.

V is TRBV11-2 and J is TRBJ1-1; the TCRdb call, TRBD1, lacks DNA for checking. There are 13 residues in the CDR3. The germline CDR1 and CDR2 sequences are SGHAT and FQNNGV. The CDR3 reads CASSLGGTGEAFF.

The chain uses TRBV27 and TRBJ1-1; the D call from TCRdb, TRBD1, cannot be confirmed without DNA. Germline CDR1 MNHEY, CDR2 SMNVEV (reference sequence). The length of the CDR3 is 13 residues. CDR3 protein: CASSFYGQGEAFF.